This T cell receptor beta chain was sequenced in a study of blood T cell repertoires in COVID-19. Overall study: From the United States, Italy and Spain came samples of acute and convalescent COVID-19.

CDR1 is MRHNA, CDR2 SNTAGT, per germline. V was clipped by 6 bases and J by 0 bases, with 9 bases between them. The CDR3 spans 14 residues. TCRdb's table, derived via immunoSEQ multiplex PCR, lists solely in-frame clones and lacks some. The sample records 300,000 to 400,000 clones, around 91% being singletons. The sample taken for sequencing was peripheral blood. The J gene is TRBJ2-1, the V gene TRBV6-4, with D possibly TRBD1 on 6 matching bases. The clonotype originates from a woman aged 18-29 years who had recovered from COVID-19. Written as DNA, the CDR3 is TGTGCCAGCAGGGCAGGGGACTCCTACAATGAGCAGTTCTTC. Translated, it gives CASRAGDSYNEQFF.